This is a list of T cell receptor beta chains from one sample in a study of blood T cell repertoires in COVID-19. Assay: immunoSEQ multiplex PCR; the TCRdb copy retains only in-frame clones and omits some. Among approximately 190,000 clones listed, 70% to 90% were seen once. The sequencing sample was made of peripheral blood. These receptors were collected from a man aged 55 to 69 with active or convalescent COVID-19. The CDR3 runs from the conserved cysteine through the conserved F or W. The D gene is left open where the match is weak. Size is stated for part of the rows, as once, few or many counts, or as a class when the clone is expanded.

V	J	D	size	DNA	CDR3
TRBV19	TRBJ2-3	.	.	TGTGCCAGTAGTCCTACGCCCGGTCGGGCAGATACGCAGTATTTT	CASSPTPGRADTQYF
TRBV11-1	TRBJ2-7	.	.	TGTGCCAGCAGCACGGTCCCAACAACTAGCTCCTACGAGCAGTACTTC	CASSTVPTTSSYEQYF
TRBV19	TRBJ1-5	.	few	TGTGCCAGTAGTATAGATAGGGGCTTTAATCAGCCCCAGCATTTT	CASSIDRGFNQPQHF
TRBV30	TRBJ2-3	TRBD1	once	TGTGCCTGGGGGTTCTCAGGGGGTAGCACAGATACGCAGTATTTT	CAWGFSGGSTDTQYF
TRBV3-1/TRBV3-2	TRBJ1-5	.	.	TGTGCCAGCAGCCCTCTAGGAGGGAGCAATCAGCCCCAGCATTTT	CASSPLGGSNQPQHF
TRBV27	TRBJ1-5	TRBD1	once	TGTGCCAGCAGTATCGGGACAGAGGGCAATCAGCCCCAGCATTTT	CASSIGTEGNQPQHF
TRBV10-2	TRBJ1-2	.	.	TGCGCCAGCAGTGAGCCCTACAGGGAATTCTATGGCTACACCTTC	CASSEPYREFYGYTF
TRBV24-1	TRBJ1-2	.	.	TGTGCCACCAGTGACCCAGGGGATCGCGACTATGGCTACACCTTC	CATSDPGDRDYGYTF
TRBV7-9	TRBJ1-5	TRBD1	.	TGTGCCAGCAGCTTGGGACAGGGATGGCAGCCCCAGCATTTT	CASSLGQGWQPQHF
TRBV9	TRBJ2-5	TRBD2	.	TGTGCCAGCAGCGTAGGGACTAGCGGCCAGACCCAGTACTTC	CASSVGTSGQTQYF
TRBV4-2	TRBJ1-4	.	.	TGTGCCAGCAGCCGGGGGGGGCGGGGTGAAAAACTGTTTTTT	CASSRGGRGEKLFF
TRBV27	TRBJ2-3	TRBD2	.	TGTGCCAGCAGTTTAGCTAGCGGGGGGGCAGGCGATACGCAGTATTTT	CASSLASGGAGDTQYF
TRBV7-9	TRBJ2-7	.	.	TGTGCCAGCAGCTTAGAAGGGGATCCCTACGAGCAGTACTTC	CASSLEGDPYEQYF
TRBV28	TRBJ1-5	TRBD1	.	TGTGCCAGCAGTTCCCCGCACAGGACAGGGTATAGGCGTCAGCCCCAGCATTTT	CASSSPHRTGYRRQPQHF
TRBV3-1/TRBV3-2	TRBJ2-3	TRBD2	.	TGTGCCAGCAGCCAAGGACTAGCGGGGGAAGGTACGCAGTATTTT	CASSQGLAGEGTQYF
TRBV2	TRBJ2-5	.	.	TGTGCCAGCAGTACGGACAGCCAAGAGACCCAGTACTTC	CASSTDSQETQYF
TRBV9	TRBJ2-5	TRBD2	.	TGTGCCAGCAGCGTAGCGAGCGGGGGATTTGGGGAGACCCAGTACTTC	CASSVASGGFGETQYF
TRBV4-1	TRBJ1-5	.	.	TGCGCCAGCAGCCAAGATGGCGGTCAGCCCCAGCATTTT	CASSQDGGQPQHF
TRBV4-1	TRBJ2-4	.	few	TGCGCCAGCAGCCACCTCGACAGTTTCGTGGCCAAAAACATTCAGTACTTC	CASSHLDSFVAKNIQYF
TRBV30	TRBJ1-1	.	.	TGTGCCTGGAGTAGGCGGTGGGGGGTTGGCGGGGCTGAAGCTTTCTTT	CAWSRRWGVGGAEAFF
TRBV2	TRBJ2-1	.	.	TGTGCCAGCAGTTCGAGCCCCCAGACAGGGAGGTTCGAAGAGGACGAGCAGTTCTTC	CASSSSPQTGRFEEDEQFF
TRBV5-8	TRBJ2-3	TRBD1	.	TGTGCCAGCAGCTTGGGGCAGGGGGCGCGTTCAGATACGCAGTATTTT	CASSLGQGARSDTQYF
TRBV19	TRBJ1-5	TRBD1	.	TGTGCCAGTAGTATAGATTCGACAGGGAAGAATCAGCCCCAGCATTTT	CASSIDSTGKNQPQHF
TRBV6-5	TRBJ2-7	TRBD2	.	TGTGCCAGCTCAACCAGCGGGGGGGGCCGGCTTGAGCAGTACTTC	CASSTSGGGRLEQYF